The 3 T cell receptor beta chains in this list originate from one sample, sequenced in a study of shared clonotypes between healthy human individuals. TCRdb's copy holds only in-frame clones and misses some; the assay was immunoSEQ multiplex PCR. The sample lists around 1.6 million clones, around 98% occurring once. Sequenced input: naive CD4+ T cells sorted from blood. Subset indicated: CD45RA+ positively selected. The receptors shown here come from a man younger than 40 in good health.

This chain connects TRBV9 to TRBJ2-5; D is perhaps TRBD1 (5 bases). From germline, CDR1 is SGDLS and CDR2 YYNGEE. The ends were cut back, 0 bases at V and 5 bases at J, with 11 bases in the middle. CDR3 length: 14 residues. The CDR3: CASSVGQSSETQYF. CDR3 sequence (DNA): TGTGCCAGCAGCGTAGGACAGAGCAGTGAGACCCAGTACTTC.

The chain employs TRBV5-1 and TRBJ1-2, with 10 positions matching TRBD1. The V gene's germline CDR1 is SGHRS and CDR2 YFSETQ. The CDR3 is 14 amino acids. V shed 4 bases, J shed 6 bases, and the junction held 6 bases outside the gene matches. The CDR3 region is CASSLRTGGHGYTF. CDR3 bases: TGCGCCAGCAGCCTTCGGACAGGGGGTCATGGCTACACCTTC.

This sequence joins TRBV27 and TRBJ2-2, with TRBD1 identical over 7 bases. From germline, CDR1 is MNHEY and CDR2 SMNVEV (reference sequence). This CDR3 is built from 16 residues. V was clipped by 4 bases and J by 0 bases; unmatched bases: 5. The CDR3 bases are TGTGCCAGCAGTTCGCGGACAGGAACGAACACCGGGGAGCTGTTTTTT. Its protein is CASSSRTGTNTGELFF.